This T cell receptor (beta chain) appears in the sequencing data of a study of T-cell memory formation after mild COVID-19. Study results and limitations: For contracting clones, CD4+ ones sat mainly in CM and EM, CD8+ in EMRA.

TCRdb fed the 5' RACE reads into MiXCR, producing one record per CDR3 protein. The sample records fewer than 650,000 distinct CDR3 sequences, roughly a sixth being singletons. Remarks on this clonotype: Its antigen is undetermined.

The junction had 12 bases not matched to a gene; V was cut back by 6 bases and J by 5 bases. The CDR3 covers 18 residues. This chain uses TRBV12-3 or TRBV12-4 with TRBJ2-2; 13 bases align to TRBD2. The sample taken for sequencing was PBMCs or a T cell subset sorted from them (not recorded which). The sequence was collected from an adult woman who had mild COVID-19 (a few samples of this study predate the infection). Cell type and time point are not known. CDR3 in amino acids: CASSFHGLAGVGTGELFF. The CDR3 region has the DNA TGTGCCAGCAGCTTTCATGGACTAGCGGGAGTTGGGACCGGGGAGCTGTTTTTT.